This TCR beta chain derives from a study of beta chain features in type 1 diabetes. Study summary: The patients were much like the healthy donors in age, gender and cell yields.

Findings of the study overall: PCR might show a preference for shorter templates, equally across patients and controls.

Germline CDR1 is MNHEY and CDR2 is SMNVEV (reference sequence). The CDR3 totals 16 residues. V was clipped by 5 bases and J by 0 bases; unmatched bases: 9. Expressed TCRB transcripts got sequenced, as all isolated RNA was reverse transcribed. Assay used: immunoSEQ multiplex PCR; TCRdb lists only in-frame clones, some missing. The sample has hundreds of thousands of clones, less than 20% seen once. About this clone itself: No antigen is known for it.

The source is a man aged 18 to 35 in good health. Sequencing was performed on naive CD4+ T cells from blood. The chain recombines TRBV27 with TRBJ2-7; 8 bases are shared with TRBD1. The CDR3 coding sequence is TGTGCCAGCAGTACCTCGGGACAGGTACGCTCCTACGAGCAGTACTTC. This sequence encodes CASSTSGQVRSYEQYF.